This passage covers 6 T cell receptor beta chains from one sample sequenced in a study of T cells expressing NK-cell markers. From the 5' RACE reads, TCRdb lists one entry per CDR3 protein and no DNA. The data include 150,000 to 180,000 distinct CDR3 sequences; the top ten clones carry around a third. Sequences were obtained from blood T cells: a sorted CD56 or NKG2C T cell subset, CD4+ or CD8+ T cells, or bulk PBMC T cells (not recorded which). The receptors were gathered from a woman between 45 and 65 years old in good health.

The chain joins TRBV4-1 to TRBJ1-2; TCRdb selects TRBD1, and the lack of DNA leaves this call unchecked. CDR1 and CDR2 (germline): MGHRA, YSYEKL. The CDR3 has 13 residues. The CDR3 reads CASSQGPSYGYTF.

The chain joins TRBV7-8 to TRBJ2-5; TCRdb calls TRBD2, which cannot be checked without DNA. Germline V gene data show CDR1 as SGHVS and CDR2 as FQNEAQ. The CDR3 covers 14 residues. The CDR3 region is CASSLRRNGETQYF.

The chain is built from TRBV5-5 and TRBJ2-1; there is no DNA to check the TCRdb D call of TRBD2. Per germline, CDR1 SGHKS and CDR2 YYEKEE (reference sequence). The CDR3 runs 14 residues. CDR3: CASILPGVYNEQFF. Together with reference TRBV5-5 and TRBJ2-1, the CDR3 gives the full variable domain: DAGVTQSPTHLIKTRGQQVTLRCSPISGHKSVSWYQQVLGQGPQFIFQYYEKEERGRGNFPDRFSARQFPNYSSELNVNALLLGDSALYLCASILPGVYNEQFFGPGTRLTVL.

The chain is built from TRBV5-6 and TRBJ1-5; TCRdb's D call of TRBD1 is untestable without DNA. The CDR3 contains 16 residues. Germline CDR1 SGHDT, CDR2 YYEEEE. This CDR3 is CASSLGSSGQNQPQHF.

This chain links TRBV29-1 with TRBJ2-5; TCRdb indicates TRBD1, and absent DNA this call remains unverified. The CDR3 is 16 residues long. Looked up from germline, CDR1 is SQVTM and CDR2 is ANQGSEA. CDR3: CSVEISGQVTKETQYF.

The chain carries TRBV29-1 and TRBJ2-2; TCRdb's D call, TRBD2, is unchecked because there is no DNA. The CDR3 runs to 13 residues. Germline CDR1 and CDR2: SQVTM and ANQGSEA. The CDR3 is CSVAPRADGELFF.